The T cell receptor beta chain under discussion was sequenced for a study of T cells in Graves' hyperthyroidism and ophthalmopathy. V trimming: 9 bases; J trimming: 4 bases; junction bases outside the gene matches: 9. The CDR3 contains 14 residues. Looked up from germline, CDR1 is LNHDA and CDR2 is SQIVND (reference sequence). Of note for this clonotype: The antigen is unknown.

Study results and caveats: Most thyroid clonotypes with frequency above 0.001 were detected in blood.

Amplified regions were TCR beta CDR3 sequences from RNA transcripts. HTBI primers were the set used in a first-round RT-PCR of the TCR CDR3. TCRdb re-analysed the multiplex PCR reads in MiXCR, keeping a single row per CDR3 protein. The repertoire holds about 300,000 distinct CDR3 sequences, with roughly 13% as singletons. Input material: blood. The receptor comes from a woman in her thirties or forties with Graves' hyperthyroidism. V is TRBV19 and J is TRBJ1-5; 7 bases match TRBD1. This CDR3 reads CASPADRVNQPQHF. In nucleotides, the CDR3 is TGTGCCAGCCCAGCTGACAGGGTAAATCAGCCCCAGCATTTT.